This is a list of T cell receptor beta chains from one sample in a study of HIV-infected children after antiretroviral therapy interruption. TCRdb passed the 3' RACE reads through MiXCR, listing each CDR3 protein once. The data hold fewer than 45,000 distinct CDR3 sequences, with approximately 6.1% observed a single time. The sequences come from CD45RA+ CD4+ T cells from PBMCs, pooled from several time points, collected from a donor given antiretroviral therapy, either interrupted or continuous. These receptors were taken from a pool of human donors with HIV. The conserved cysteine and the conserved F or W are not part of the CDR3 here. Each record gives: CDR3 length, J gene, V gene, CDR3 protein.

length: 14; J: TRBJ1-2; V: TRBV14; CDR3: ASSQSPGQVGYGYT
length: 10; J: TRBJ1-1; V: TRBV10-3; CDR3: ATHPGGTEAF
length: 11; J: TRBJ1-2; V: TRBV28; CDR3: ASSPDSFYGYT
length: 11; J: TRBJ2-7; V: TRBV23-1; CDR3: ASRFDRVDEQY
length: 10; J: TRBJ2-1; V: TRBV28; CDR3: ASSFSYNEQF
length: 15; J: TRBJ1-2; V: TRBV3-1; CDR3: ASSQVPKGQSPYGYT
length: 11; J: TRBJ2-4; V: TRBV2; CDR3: ASNGGSQNTLY
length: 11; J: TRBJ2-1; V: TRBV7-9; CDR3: ASSLERPSGQF
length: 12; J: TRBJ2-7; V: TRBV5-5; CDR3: ASSLRDRHYEQY
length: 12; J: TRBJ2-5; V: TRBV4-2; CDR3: ASSQAVNQDTQY
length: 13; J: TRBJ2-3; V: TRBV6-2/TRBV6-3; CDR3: ASSYQGRGTDTQY
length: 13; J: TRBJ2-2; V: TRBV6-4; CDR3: ASTQVGVGTGELF
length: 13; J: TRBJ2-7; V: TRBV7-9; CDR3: ASSYPGQGNYEQY
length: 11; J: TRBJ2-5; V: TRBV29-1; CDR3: SVDNDRTLPQY
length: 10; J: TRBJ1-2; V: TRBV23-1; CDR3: ASKPAVYGYT
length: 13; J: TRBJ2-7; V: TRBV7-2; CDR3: ASSLRAGDVYEQY
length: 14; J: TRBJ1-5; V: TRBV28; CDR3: ASSFRQGDSNQPQH
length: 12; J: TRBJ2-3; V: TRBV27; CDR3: ASSLGHGQDTQY
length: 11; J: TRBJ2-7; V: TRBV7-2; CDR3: ASSLFRVYEQY
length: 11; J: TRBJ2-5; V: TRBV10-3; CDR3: AISESDRETQY
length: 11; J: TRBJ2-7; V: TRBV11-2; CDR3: ASSFSGSDEQY
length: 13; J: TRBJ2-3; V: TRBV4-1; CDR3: ASSQTGSSTDTQY
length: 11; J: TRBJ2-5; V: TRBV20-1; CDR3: SALTGGQETQY
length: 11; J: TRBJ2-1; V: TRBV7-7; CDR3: ASSLLGDNEQF
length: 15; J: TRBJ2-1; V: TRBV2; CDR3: ASSTSGGRSTYNEQF
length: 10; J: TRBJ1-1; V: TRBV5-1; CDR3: ASSLKGELFF
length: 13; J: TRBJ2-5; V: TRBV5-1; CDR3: ASSLEQRPGETQY
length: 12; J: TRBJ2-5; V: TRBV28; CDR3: ASSLSAAQETQY
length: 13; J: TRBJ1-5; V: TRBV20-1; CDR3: SARDRDRVNQPQH
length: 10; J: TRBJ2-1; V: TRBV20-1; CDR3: SARLWAVGQF
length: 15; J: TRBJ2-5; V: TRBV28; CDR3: ASSLWGVAGVQETQY
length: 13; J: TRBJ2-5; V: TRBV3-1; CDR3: ASSVAGDYEETQY
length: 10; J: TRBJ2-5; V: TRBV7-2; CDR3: ASSSSSETQY
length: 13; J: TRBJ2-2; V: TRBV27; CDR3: ATSGARVNTGELF
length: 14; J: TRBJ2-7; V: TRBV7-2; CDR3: ASTSQGVGVDYEQY
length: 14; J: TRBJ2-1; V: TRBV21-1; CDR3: ASTPMSLAGPNEQF
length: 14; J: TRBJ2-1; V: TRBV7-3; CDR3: ASSPTAGAPYNEQF
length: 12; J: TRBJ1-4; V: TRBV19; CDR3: ASRKGATEEKLF
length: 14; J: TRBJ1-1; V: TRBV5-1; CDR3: ASSLNGVRMNTEAF
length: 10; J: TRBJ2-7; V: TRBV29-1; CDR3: STKDGHYEQY
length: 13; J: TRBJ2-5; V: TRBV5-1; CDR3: ASSWRKILQETQY
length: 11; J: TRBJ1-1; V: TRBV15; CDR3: ATSGRESTEAF
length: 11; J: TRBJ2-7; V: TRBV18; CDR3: ASSLGLTYEQY
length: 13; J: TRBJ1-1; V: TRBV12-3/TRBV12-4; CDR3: ASSLGSSRNTEAF
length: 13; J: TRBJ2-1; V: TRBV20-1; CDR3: SATTSGRARYEQF
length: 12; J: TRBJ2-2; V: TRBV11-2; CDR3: ASSGTRGTGELF
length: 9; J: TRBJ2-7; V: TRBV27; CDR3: ASSFYYEQY
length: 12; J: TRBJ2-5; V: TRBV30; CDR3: AWSLLGGQDTQY
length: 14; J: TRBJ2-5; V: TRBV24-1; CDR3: ATSDAQTGPQETQY
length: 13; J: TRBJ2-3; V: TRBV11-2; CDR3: ASSLGGGRFDTQY
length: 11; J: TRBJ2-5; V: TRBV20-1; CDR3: SAGRDFQETQY
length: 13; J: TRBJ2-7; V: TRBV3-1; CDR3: ASSLPGQGADEQY